This note documents a single T cell receptor beta chain sequence. The data stem from a study of blood T cell repertoires in COVID-19. This CDR3 region has 16 residues. J lost 5 bases, V lost 4 bases, and 10 bases had no gene match. The germline V gene has CDR1 KGHSH and CDR2 LQKENI. Produced via immunoSEQ multiplex PCR; TCRdb's table is partial and in-frame only. The profile shows under 250,000 clones, approximately 78% of them singletons. The sequence was collected from an older woman with COVID-19, enrolled during active disease. The V call is TRBV18, the J call TRBJ1-4; TRBD1 matches 7 bases. Sequencing was done on a sample of peripheral blood. CDR3 region: CASSLIPGQKNEKLFF. The CDR3 DNA is TGTGCCAGCTCACTAATTCCGGGACAGAAGAATGAAAAACTGTTTTTT.